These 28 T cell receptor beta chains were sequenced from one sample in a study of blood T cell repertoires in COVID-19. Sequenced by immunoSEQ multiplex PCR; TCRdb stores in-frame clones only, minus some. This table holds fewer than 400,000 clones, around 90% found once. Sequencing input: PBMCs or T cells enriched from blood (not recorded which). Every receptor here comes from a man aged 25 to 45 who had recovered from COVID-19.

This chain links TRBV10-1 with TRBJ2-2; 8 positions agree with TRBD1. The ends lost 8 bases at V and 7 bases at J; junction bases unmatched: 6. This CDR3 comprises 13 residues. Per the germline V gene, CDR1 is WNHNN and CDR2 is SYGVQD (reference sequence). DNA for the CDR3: TGCGCCAGCTCCGGGGACAGGAACGGGGAGCTGTTTTTT. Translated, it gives CASSGDRNGELFF.

The CDR3 protein is CASSEKKGATLHF. The CDR3 DNA sequence: TGTGCCAGCAGTGAAAAGAAGGGGGCGACCCTCCACTTT. The chain joins TRBV2 to TRBJ1-6, with TRBD1 matching 7 bases. Germline-derived CDR1 and CDR2 are SNHLY and FYNNEI. The CDR3 runs 13 residues. The V segment lost 2 bases and the J segment 14 bases; nucleotides outside the gene matches: 6.

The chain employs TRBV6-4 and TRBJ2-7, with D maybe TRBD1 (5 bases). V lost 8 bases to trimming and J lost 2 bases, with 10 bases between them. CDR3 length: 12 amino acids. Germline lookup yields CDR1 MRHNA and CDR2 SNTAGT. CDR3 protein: CASSGQAYEQYF. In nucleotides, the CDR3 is TGTGCCAGCTCTGGACAAGCCTACGAGCAGTACTTC.

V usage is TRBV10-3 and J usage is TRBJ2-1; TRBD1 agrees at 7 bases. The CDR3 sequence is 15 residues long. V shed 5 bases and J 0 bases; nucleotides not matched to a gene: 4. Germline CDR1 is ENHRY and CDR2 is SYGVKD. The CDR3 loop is CAISTGVHSYNEQFF. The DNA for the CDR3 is TGTGCCATCAGTACAGGGGTCCACTCCTACAATGAGCAGTTCTTC.

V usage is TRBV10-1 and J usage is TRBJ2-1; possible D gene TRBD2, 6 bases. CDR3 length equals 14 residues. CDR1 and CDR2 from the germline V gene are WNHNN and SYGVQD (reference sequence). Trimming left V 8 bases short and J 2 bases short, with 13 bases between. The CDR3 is CASESGGPYNEQFF. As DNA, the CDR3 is TGCGCCAGCGAAAGCGGAGGGCCCTACAATGAGCAGTTCTTC.

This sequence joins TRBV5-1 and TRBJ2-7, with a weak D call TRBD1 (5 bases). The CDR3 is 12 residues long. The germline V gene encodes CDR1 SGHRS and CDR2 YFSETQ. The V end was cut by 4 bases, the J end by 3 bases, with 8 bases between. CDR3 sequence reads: CASSVTVYEQYF. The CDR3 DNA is TGCGCCAGCAGCGTGACAGTCTACGAGCAGTACTTC.

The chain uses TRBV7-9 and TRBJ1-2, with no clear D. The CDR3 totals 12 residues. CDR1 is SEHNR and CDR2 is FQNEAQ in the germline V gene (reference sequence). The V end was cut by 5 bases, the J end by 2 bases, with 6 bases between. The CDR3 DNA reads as TGTGCCAGCAGCCCCGAGAACTATGGCTACACCTTC. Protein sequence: CASSPENYGYTF.

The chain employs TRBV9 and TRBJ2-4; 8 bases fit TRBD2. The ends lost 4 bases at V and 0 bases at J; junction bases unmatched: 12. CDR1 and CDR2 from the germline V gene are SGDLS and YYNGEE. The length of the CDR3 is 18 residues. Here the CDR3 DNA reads TGTGCCAGCAGCTCACGGGGCGGGGGGCCTATAGCCAAAAACATTCAGTACTTC. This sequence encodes CASSSRGGGPIAKNIQYF.

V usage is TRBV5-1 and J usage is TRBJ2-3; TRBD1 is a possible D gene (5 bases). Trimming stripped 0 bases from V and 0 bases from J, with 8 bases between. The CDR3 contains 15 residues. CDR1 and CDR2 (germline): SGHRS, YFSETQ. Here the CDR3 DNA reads TGCGCCAGCAGCTTGGCAGGGTCTAGCACAGATACGCAGTATTTT. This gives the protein CASSLAGSSTDTQYF.

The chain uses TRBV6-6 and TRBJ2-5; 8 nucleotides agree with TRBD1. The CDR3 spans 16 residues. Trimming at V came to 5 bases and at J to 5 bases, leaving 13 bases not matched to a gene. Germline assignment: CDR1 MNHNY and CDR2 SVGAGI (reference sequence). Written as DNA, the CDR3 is TGTGCCAGCAGTCGACAGGGGCGCTTTTCGGGGGAGACCCAGTACTTC. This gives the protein CASSRQGRFSGETQYF.

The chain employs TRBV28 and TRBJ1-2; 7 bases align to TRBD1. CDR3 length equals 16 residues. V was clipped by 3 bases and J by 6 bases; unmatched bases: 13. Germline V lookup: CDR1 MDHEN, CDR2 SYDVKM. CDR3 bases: TGTGCCAGCAGTTTTAGGGACAGTGTCCTGGTCGATGGCTACACCTTC. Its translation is CASSFRDSVLVDGYTF.

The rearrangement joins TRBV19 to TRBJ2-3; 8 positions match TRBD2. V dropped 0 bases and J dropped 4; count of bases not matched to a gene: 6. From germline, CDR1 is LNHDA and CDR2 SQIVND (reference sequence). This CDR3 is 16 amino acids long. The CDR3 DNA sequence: TGTGCCAGTAGTATAGATGTTAGCGGGGCGGCAGATACGCAGTATTTT. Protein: CASSIDVSGAADTQYF.

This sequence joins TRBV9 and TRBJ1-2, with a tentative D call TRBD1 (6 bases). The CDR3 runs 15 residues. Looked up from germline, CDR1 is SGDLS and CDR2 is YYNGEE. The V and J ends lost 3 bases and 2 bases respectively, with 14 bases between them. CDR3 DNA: TGTGCCAGCAGCGCCGCTGGCAGGGGAAACTATGGCTACACCTTC. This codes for CASSAAGRGNYGYTF.

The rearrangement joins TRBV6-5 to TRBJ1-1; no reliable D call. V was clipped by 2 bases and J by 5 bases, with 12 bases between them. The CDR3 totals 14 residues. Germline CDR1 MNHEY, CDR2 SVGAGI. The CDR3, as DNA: TGTGCCAGCAGTTACCTACTGAAGAAGACTGAAGCTTTCTTT. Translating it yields CASSYLLKKTEAFF.

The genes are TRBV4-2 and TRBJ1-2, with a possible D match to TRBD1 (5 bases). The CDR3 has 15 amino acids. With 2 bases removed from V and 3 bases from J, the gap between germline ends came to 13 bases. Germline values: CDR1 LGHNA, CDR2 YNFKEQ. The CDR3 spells CASSQTLDSDYGYTF. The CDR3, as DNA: TGTGCCAGCAGCCAAACCTTAGACAGTGACTATGGCTACACCTTC.

The CDR3 DNA follows: TGCGCCAGCAGTGACGGCTCCTATAATTCACCCCTCCACTTT. Its translation is CASSDGSYNSPLHF. The chain is built from TRBV10-1 and TRBJ1-6; no reliable D call. Germline V CDR1 and CDR2: WNHNN, SYGVQD (reference sequence). CDR3 length equals 14 residues. The V gene lost 3 bases and the J gene lost 0 bases, with 3 bases spanning the gap.

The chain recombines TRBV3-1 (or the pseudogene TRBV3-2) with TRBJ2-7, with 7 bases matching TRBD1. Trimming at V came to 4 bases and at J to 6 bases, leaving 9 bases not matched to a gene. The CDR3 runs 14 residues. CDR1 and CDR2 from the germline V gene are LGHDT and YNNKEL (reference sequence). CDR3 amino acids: CASSPRQGSGEQYF. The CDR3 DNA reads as TGTGCCAGCAGCCCCCGACAGGGTTCTGGCGAGCAGTACTTC.

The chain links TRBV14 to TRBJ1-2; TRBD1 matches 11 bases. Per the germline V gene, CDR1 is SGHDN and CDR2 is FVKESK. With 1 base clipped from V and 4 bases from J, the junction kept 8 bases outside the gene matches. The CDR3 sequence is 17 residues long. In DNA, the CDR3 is TGTGCCAGCAGCCAAGTTATCGGACAGGGGGCCCTCTATGGCTACACCTTC. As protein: CASSQVIGQGALYGYTF.

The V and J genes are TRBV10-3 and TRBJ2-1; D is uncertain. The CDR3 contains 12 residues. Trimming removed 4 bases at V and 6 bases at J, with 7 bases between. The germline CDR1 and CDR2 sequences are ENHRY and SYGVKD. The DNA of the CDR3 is TGTGCCATCAGTGGAGGAAGCAATGAGCAGTTCTTC. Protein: CAISGGSNEQFF.

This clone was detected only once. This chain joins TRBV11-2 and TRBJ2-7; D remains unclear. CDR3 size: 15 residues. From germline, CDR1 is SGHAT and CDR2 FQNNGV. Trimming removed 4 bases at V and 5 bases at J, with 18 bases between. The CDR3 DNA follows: TGTGCCAGCAGCTCAAGAGTCGTTTCTTCCCACGAGCAGTACTTC. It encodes CASSSRVVSSHEQYF.

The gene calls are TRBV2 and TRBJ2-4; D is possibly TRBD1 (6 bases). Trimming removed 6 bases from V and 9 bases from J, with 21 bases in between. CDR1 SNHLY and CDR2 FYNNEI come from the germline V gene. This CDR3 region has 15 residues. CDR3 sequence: CASRTPQGQWGIQYF. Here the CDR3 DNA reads TGTGCCAGCAGGACCCCACAGGGTCAGTGGGGCATTCAGTACTTC. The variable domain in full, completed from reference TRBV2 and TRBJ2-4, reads EPEVTQTPSHQVTQMGQEVILRCVPISNHLYFYWYRQILGQKVEFLVSFYNNEISEKSEIFDDQFSVERPDGSNFTLKIRSTKLEDSAMYFCASRTPQGQWGIQYFGAGTRLSVL.

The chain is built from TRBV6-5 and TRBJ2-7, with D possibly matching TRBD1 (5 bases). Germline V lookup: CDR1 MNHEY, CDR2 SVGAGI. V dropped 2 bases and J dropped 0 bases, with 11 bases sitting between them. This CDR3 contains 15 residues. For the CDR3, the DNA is TGTGCCAGCAGTTACGGGGCCAGAAGCTCCTACGAGCAGTACTTC. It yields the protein CASSYGARSSYEQYF.

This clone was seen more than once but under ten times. The CDR3 DNA is TGTGCCAGCAGCCGTGACAGGGGGCGGGGTGTGGCAGATACGCAGTATTTT. As protein: CASSRDRGRGVADTQYF. The chain couples TRBV11-2 to TRBJ2-3; 10 bases map to TRBD1. This CDR3 has 17 amino acids. V lost 5 bases to trimming and J lost 4 bases; unmatched junction nucleotides: 12. Germline assignment: CDR1 SGHAT and CDR2 FQNNGV.

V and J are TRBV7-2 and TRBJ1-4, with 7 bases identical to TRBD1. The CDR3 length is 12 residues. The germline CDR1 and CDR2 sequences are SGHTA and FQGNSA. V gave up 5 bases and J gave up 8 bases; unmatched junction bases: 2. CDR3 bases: TGTGCCAGCAGCCCACAGGGGGAAAAACTGTTTTTT. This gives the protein CASSPQGEKLFF.

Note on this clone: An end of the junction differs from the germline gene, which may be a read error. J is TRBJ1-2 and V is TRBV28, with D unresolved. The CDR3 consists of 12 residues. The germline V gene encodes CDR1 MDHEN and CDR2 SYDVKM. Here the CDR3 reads CASSSERRAVAF. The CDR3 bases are TGTGCCAGCAGTTCAGAAAGGCGGGCTGTTGCCTTC.

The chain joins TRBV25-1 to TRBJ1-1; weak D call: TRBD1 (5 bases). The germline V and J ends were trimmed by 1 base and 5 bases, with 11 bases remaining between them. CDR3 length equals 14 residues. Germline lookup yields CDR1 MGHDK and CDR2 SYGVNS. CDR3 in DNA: TGTGCCAGCAGTGAATGGGGCGCCCGAACTGAAGCTTTCTTT. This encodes CASSEWGARTEAFF.

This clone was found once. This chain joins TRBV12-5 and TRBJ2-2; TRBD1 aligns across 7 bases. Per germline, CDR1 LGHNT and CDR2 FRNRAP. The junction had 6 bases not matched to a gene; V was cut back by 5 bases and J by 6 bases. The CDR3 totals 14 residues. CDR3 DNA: TGTGCTAGTGGTCTCGACAGGGCGCCCGGGGAGCTGTTTTTT. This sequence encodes CASGLDRAPGELFF.

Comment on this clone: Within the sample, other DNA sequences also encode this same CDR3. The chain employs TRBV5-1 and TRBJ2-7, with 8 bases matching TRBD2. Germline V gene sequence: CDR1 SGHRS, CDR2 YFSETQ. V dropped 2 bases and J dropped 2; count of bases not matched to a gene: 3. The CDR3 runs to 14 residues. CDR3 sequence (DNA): TGCGCCAGCAGCTTAGCGGGGGCCGCCTACGAGCAGTACTTC. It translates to CASSLAGAAYEQYF.